This T cell receptor (beta chain) was sequenced during a study of blood T cell repertoires in COVID-19. Overall study: Spain, Italy and the United States supplied samples that represented acute and convalescent COVID-19. Nucleic acid was either cDNA or gDNA, and it came from T cells, B-cell-depleted T cells, or PBMCs.

Source study methods: Reference gene primer amplification gave estimated nucleated cell counts. The assay was immunoSEQ multiplex PCR, and TCRdb's table has in-frame clones only and misses some. V and J calls plus clone size are reproduced from that table; the DNA served to infer D and trimming. The data hold about 200,000 clones, with approximately 87% observed a single time. Specimen: peripheral blood. The receptor was derived from a woman aged 70-85 years with acute or convalescent COVID-19.

The CDR3 here is CASSWDREEQYF. CDR3 bases: TGTGCCAGCAGCTGGGACAGGGAGGAGCAGTACTTC. The chain carries TRBV11-2 and TRBJ2-7; TRBD1 matches at 9 bases. Germline assignment: CDR1 SGHAT and CDR2 FQNNGV. The V and J ends lost 4 bases and 7 bases, in that order; junction bases with no gene match: 2. The CDR3 spans 12 residues.